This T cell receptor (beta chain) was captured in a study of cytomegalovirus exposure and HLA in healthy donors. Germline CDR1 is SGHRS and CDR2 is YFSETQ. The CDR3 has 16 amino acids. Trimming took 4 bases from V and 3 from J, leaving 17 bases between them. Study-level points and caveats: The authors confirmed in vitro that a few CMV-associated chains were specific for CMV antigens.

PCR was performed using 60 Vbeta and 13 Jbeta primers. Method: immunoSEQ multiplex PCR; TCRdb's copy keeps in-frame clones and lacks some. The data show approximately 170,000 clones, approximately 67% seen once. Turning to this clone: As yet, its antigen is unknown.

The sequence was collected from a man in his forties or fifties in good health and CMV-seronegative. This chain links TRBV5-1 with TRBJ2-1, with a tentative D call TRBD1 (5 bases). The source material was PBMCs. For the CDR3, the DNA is TGCGCCAGCAGCCCGGACCGCAGGGCTATCTACAATGAGCAGTTCTTC. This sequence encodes CASSPDRRAIYNEQFF.